The rows below give T cell receptor beta chains drawn from one sample of a study of T cells in Graves' hyperthyroidism and ophthalmopathy. One entry per CDR3 protein, called by TCRdb with MiXCR from the multiplex PCR reads. The repertoire consists of hundreds of thousands of distinct CDR3 sequences, with roughly 17% occurring once and the leading ten covering approximately 3.9%. Sequenced: blood. Receptors originate from a woman aged 30 to 39 with Graves' hyperthyroidism. The CDR3 runs from the conserved cysteine through the conserved F or W. Fields, in order: V gene, D gene, clone size, J gene, CDR3 DNA, CDR3 protein. A D gene is named only where the DNA matches it firmly. Expanded clones are given a class, and other clones once, few, many or no size at all.

V gene: TRBV15; D gene: .; clone size: few; J gene: TRBJ1-1; CDR3 DNA: TGTGCCACCAGCAGAGATGTGAACACTGAAGCTTTCTTT; CDR3 protein: CATSRDVNTEAFF
V gene: TRBV6-2/TRBV6-3; D gene: .; clone size: .; J gene: TRBJ1-1; CDR3 DNA: TGTGCCAGCCACCGGTTCCAGGGGAACACTGAAGCTTTCTTT; CDR3 protein: CASHRFQGNTEAFF
V gene: TRBV12-3/TRBV12-4; D gene: TRBD1; clone size: many; J gene: TRBJ1-1; CDR3 DNA: TGTGCCAGCCGGGACAGGGAGAGGCACACTGAAGCTTTCTTT; CDR3 protein: CASRDRERHTEAFF
V gene: TRBV9; D gene: TRBD2; clone size: once; J gene: TRBJ2-3; CDR3 DNA: TGTGCCAGCAGCCGAGGACTAGCGGGAGGGGATACGCAGTATTTT; CDR3 protein: CASSRGLAGGDTQYF
V gene: TRBV19; D gene: .; clone size: .; J gene: TRBJ1-5; CDR3 DNA: TGTGCCAGTAGTATAGTCGGACAATCAGCTTATAGCAATCAGCCCCAGCATTTT; CDR3 protein: CASSIVGQSAYSNQPQHF
V gene: TRBV7-2; D gene: .; clone size: many; J gene: TRBJ2-2; CDR3 DNA: TGTGCCAGCAGCTTAGTCACTAGCGGGGAGCTGTTTTTT; CDR3 protein: CASSLVTSGELFF
V gene: TRBV6-1; D gene: .; clone size: .; J gene: TRBJ2-7; CDR3 DNA: TGTGCCAGCAGTGAATGGGACAAAGGCCTCTACGAGCAGTACTTC; CDR3 protein: CASSEWDKGLYEQYF
V gene: TRBV6-1; D gene: .; clone size: .; J gene: TRBJ2-1; CDR3 DNA: TGTGCCAGCATAGCGGTGGGCTCCTACAATGAGCAGTTCTTC; CDR3 protein: CASIAVGSYNEQFF
V gene: TRBV5-1; D gene: TRBD1; clone size: many; J gene: TRBJ2-3; CDR3 DNA: TGCGCCAGCAGCGCATGGACAGGGGCTACAGATACGCAGTATTTT; CDR3 protein: CASSAWTGATDTQYF
V gene: TRBV7-9; D gene: .; clone size: .; J gene: TRBJ2-1; CDR3 DNA: TGTGCCAGCAGCTTATGGGACGGAGCTTACAATGAGCAGTTCTTC; CDR3 protein: CASSLWDGAYNEQFF
V gene: TRBV6-2/TRBV6-3; D gene: .; clone size: .; J gene: TRBJ2-1; CDR3 DNA: TGTGCCAGCAGCCCACTTACTACCGAAACGGATGATACTGAGCAGTTCTTC; CDR3 protein: CASSPLTTETDDTEQFF
V gene: TRBV18; D gene: .; clone size: few; J gene: TRBJ2-6; CDR3 DNA: TGTGCCAGCTCACCACAGAACTCTGGGGCCAACGTCCTGACTTTC; CDR3 protein: CASSPQNSGANVLTF
V gene: TRBV11-2; D gene: .; clone size: many; J gene: TRBJ2-5; CDR3 DNA: TGTGCCAGCAGCTTAGGATGGACTCAAGAGACCCAGTACTTC; CDR3 protein: CASSLGWTQETQYF
V gene: TRBV20-1; D gene: TRBD2; clone size: many; J gene: TRBJ2-1; CDR3 DNA: TGCAGCGCGCTGAGCGGGAGTGGTTACAATGAGCAGTTCTTC; CDR3 protein: CSALSGSGYNEQFF
V gene: TRBV28; D gene: TRBD1; clone size: many; J gene: TRBJ1-4; CDR3 DNA: TGTGCCAGCAGTTCCCGGGACAGGGGGCGGGCTAATGAAAAACTGTTTTTT; CDR3 protein: CASSSRDRGRANEKLFF
V gene: TRBV20-1; D gene: TRBD1; clone size: few; J gene: TRBJ2-7; CDR3 DNA: TGCAGTGCTAGAGGCAACCGGGACAGGGGGTCCCACGAGCAGTACTTC; CDR3 protein: CSARGNRDRGSHEQYF
V gene: TRBV27; D gene: TRBD2; clone size: many; J gene: TRBJ2-5; CDR3 DNA: TGTGCCAGCAGATCCCTAGCGGAAAAACAAGAGACCCAGTACTTC; CDR3 protein: CASRSLAEKQETQYF
V gene: TRBV7-9; D gene: .; clone size: many; J gene: TRBJ2-3; CDR3 DNA: TGTGCCAGCAGCTTAAGTGGGGATACGCAGTATTTT; CDR3 protein: CASSLSGDTQYF
V gene: TRBV19; D gene: .; clone size: .; J gene: TRBJ1-2; CDR3 DNA: TGTGCCAGTAGGGGGGCGCGCGATGGCTACACCTTC; CDR3 protein: CASRGARDGYTF
V gene: TRBV20-1; D gene: .; clone size: many; J gene: TRBJ2-7; CDR3 DNA: TGCAGTGCTACAAAAAGGGGGTCTTACGAGCAGTACTTC; CDR3 protein: CSATKRGSYEQYF
V gene: TRBV6-1; D gene: .; clone size: many; J gene: TRBJ2-5; CDR3 DNA: TGTGCCAGCAGTGAACAGAGTAACCAAGAGACCCAGTACTTC; CDR3 protein: CASSEQSNQETQYF
V gene: TRBV7-9; D gene: TRBD1; clone size: many; J gene: TRBJ2-7; CDR3 DNA: TGTGCCAGCAGCTGGGACAGGGGGCCCTACGAGCAGTACTTC; CDR3 protein: CASSWDRGPYEQYF
V gene: TRBV6-1; D gene: .; clone size: many; J gene: TRBJ2-1; CDR3 DNA: TGTGCCAGCTTTAACAATGAGCAGTTCTTC; CDR3 protein: CASFNNEQFF
V gene: TRBV27; D gene: .; clone size: .; J gene: TRBJ1-6; CDR3 DNA: TGTGCCAGCAGTTTCATGAGCTCCTATAATCCACCCCTCCACTTT; CDR3 protein: CASSFMSSYNPPLHF
V gene: TRBV7-2; D gene: .; clone size: many; J gene: TRBJ2-7; CDR3 DNA: TGTGCCAGCACCCAAATCCCCGGACTGTCCGAGCAGTACTTC; CDR3 protein: CASTQIPGLSEQYF
V gene: TRBV14; D gene: .; clone size: .; J gene: TRBJ1-4; CDR3 DNA: TGTGCCAGCAGCCGGACCGGGGGGGGGCTTGGAAAACTGTTTTTT; CDR3 protein: CASSRTGGGLGKLFF
V gene: TRBV6-1; D gene: .; clone size: few; J gene: TRBJ2-3; CDR3 DNA: TGTGCCAGCAGTGACTCTTTAACCCCAGATACGCAGTATTTT; CDR3 protein: CASSDSLTPDTQYF
V gene: TRBV11-2; D gene: TRBD1; clone size: many; J gene: TRBJ1-5; CDR3 DNA: TGTGCCAGCAGCCGAGCTGACAGGGAACATCAGCCCCAGCATTTT; CDR3 protein: CASSRADREHQPQHF
V gene: TRBV9; D gene: TRBD2; clone size: .; J gene: TRBJ2-3; CDR3 DNA: TGTGCCAGCTCGACCGGGAGGGCGAATACGCAGTATTTT; CDR3 protein: CASSTGRANTQYF
V gene: TRBV5-8; D gene: .; clone size: many; J gene: TRBJ1-1; CDR3 DNA: TGTGCCAGCAGCTCCCGGGACACCTTGAACACTGAAGCTTTCTTT; CDR3 protein: CASSSRDTLNTEAFF
V gene: TRBV6-1; D gene: TRBD1; clone size: .; J gene: TRBJ1-5; CDR3 DNA: TGTGCCAGCAGGCCCCAGGGGGGTAATCAGCCCCAGCATTTT; CDR3 protein: CASRPQGGNQPQHF
V gene: TRBV7-9; D gene: .; clone size: many; J gene: TRBJ2-5; CDR3 DNA: TGTGCCAGCAGAGCGGAAGAGAGCCAGTACTTC; CDR3 protein: CASRAEESQYF
V gene: TRBV5-1; D gene: TRBD1; clone size: many; J gene: TRBJ1-1; CDR3 DNA: TGTGCCAGCAGCTTAGACAGGGTGAACACTGAAGCTTTCTTT; CDR3 protein: CASSLDRVNTEAFF
V gene: TRBV10-3; D gene: TRBD1; clone size: .; J gene: TRBJ2-5; CDR3 DNA: TGTGCCATCAGTGACGGGGACAGGGTAGAGACCCAGTACTTC; CDR3 protein: CAISDGDRVETQYF
V gene: TRBV3-1; D gene: .; clone size: many; J gene: TRBJ2-5; CDR3 DNA: TGTGCCAGCAGCCACGGCAGGCTCCAAGAGACCCAGTACTTC; CDR3 protein: CASSHGRLQETQYF
V gene: TRBV28; D gene: .; clone size: .; J gene: TRBJ2-7; CDR3 DNA: TGTGCCAGCAGTACACCGGGGCGCGCCTACGAGCAGTACTTC; CDR3 protein: CASSTPGRAYEQYF
V gene: TRBV28; D gene: TRBD2; clone size: few; J gene: TRBJ2-1; CDR3 DNA: TGTGCCAGCAGTTCGGCTAGCGGGAGCCTAGCCCACTATCACTCCTACAATGAGCAGTTCTTC; CDR3 protein: CASSSASGSLAHYHSYNEQFF
V gene: TRBV28; D gene: .; clone size: many; J gene: TRBJ2-7; CDR3 DNA: TGTGCCAGCGCCGTTGGTACCTACGAGCAGTACTTC; CDR3 protein: CASAVGTYEQYF
V gene: TRBV7-2; D gene: .; clone size: many; J gene: TRBJ2-5; CDR3 DNA: TGTGCCAGCAACACAATCGGCAGGCAAGAGACCCAGTACTTC; CDR3 protein: CASNTIGRQETQYF
V gene: TRBV6-2/TRBV6-3; D gene: .; clone size: many; J gene: TRBJ2-7; CDR3 DNA: TGTGCCAGCGCCAAGGGGACAAGCTCCTACGAGCAGTACTTC; CDR3 protein: CASAKGTSSYEQYF
V gene: TRBV7-9; D gene: .; clone size: few; J gene: TRBJ2-3; CDR3 DNA: TGTGCCAGCAGCCCGCACGGGGCGGGTGCCACAGATACGCAGTATTTT; CDR3 protein: CASSPHGAGATDTQYF
V gene: TRBV27; D gene: .; clone size: .; J gene: TRBJ1-5; CDR3 DNA: TGTGCCGGCAGTTTACCTCCGGCGACAGGTCCTAATCAGCCCCAGCATTTT; CDR3 protein: CAGSLPPATGPNQPQHF
V gene: TRBV2; D gene: TRBD2; clone size: few; J gene: TRBJ2-7; CDR3 DNA: TGTGCCAGCAGTTGGCATAGCGGGAGTTCGCAGTACTTC; CDR3 protein: CASSWHSGSSQYF
V gene: TRBV7-9; D gene: .; clone size: many; J gene: TRBJ2-7; CDR3 DNA: TGTGCCAGCAGCTTATTAATAGCGAGGGGCCCCTTCGAGCAGTACTTC; CDR3 protein: CASSLLIARGPFEQYF
V gene: TRBV30; D gene: .; clone size: few; J gene: TRBJ1-3; CDR3 DNA: TGTGCCTGGAGTGCAGGGTTCTCTGGAAACACCATATATTTT; CDR3 protein: CAWSAGFSGNTIYF
V gene: TRBV20-1; D gene: .; clone size: few; J gene: TRBJ2-3; CDR3 DNA: TGCAGTGCTAGGTCCGCTAGCGTTAGCACAGATACGCAGTATTTT; CDR3 protein: CSARSASVSTDTQYF
V gene: TRBV11-3; D gene: .; clone size: many; J gene: TRBJ2-2; CDR3 DNA: TGTGCCAGCAGCCCTGGGGGCGGGGAGCTGTTTTTT; CDR3 protein: CASSPGGGELFF
V gene: TRBV28; D gene: .; clone size: many; J gene: TRBJ1-1; CDR3 DNA: TGTGCCAGCAGTTTATATACGGCAGGGAACACTGAAGCTTTCTTT; CDR3 protein: CASSLYTAGNTEAFF
V gene: TRBV20-1; D gene: TRBD1; clone size: few; J gene: TRBJ2-7; CDR3 DNA: TGCAGTGCTGAGGACAGGGGGCGAGACTACGAGCAGTACTTC; CDR3 protein: CSAEDRGRDYEQYF
V gene: TRBV27; D gene: TRBD2; clone size: .; J gene: TRBJ2-7; CDR3 DNA: TGTGCCAGCAGTTTATCCGGGACTAGCGGGTCCTACGAGCAGTACTTC; CDR3 protein: CASSLSGTSGSYEQYF
V gene: TRBV11-2; D gene: .; clone size: many; J gene: TRBJ2-7; CDR3 DNA: TGTGCCAGCAGCGGAGCGGCCCAGGGTGAGCAGTACTTC; CDR3 protein: CASSGAAQGEQYF
V gene: TRBV15; D gene: .; clone size: many; J gene: TRBJ2-7; CDR3 DNA: TGTGCCACCAGCAGATCCTCCAAGGGGGGACGGCCCTACGAGCAGTACTTC; CDR3 protein: CATSRSSKGGRPYEQYF
V gene: TRBV6-1; D gene: .; clone size: many; J gene: TRBJ1-5; CDR3 DNA: TGTGCCACCTCCAGGGACCTTAGCAATCAGCCCCAGCATTTT; CDR3 protein: CATSRDLSNQPQHF
V gene: TRBV2; D gene: .; clone size: many; J gene: TRBJ2-7; CDR3 DNA: TGTGCCAGCAGTGTAGCTAGATCCTACGAGCAGTACTTC; CDR3 protein: CASSVARSYEQYF
V gene: TRBV20-1; D gene: TRBD2; clone size: few; J gene: TRBJ2-1; CDR3 DNA: TGCAGTGCTCCTAGACTAGCGGGTACCTACAATGAGCAGTTCTTC; CDR3 protein: CSAPRLAGTYNEQFF
V gene: TRBV7-8; D gene: .; clone size: .; J gene: TRBJ1-1; CDR3 DNA: TGTGCCAGCAGCTTCCTCGTCCCTGAAGCTTTCTTT; CDR3 protein: CASSFLVPEAFF
V gene: TRBV7-3; D gene: TRBD2; clone size: .; J gene: TRBJ2-3; CDR3 DNA: TGTGCCAGCAGCCCCGGATCAGCGGGAGTGGATACGCAGTATTTT; CDR3 protein: CASSPGSAGVDTQYF
V gene: TRBV5-6; D gene: .; clone size: few; J gene: TRBJ1-2; CDR3 DNA: TGTGCCAGCAGCTTGGCCGGTAGTGTTCGTACCTTC; CDR3 protein: CASSLAGSVRTF
V gene: TRBV5-8; D gene: TRBD1; clone size: few; J gene: TRBJ1-1; CDR3 DNA: TGTGCCACCCTAGGAGGGGACAGGGCTTACGCTCCCACTGAAGCTTTCTTT; CDR3 protein: CATLGGDRAYAPTEAFF